Below are 10 T cell receptor beta chains sequenced from a single sample in a study of blood T cells in healthy people across ages. Through a sample-barcoded 5' primer and a J-beta primer mix, a second PCR was run for roughly 6 to 11 cycles. Each CDR3 protein gets one entry after TCRdb re-called the 5' RACE reads with MiXCR. Of around 940,000 distinct CDR3 sequences in the sample, roughly 47% were seen once. Source material: blood. The source is a woman aged 55 to 70 in good health.

This clonotype was detected only a few times. The chain combines TRBV7-9 with TRBJ2-7; TRBD1 aligns across 10 bases. This CDR3 is built from 16 residues. V lost 1 base and J lost 0; bases outside the gene matches: 3. The germline gives CDR1 SEHNR, CDR2 FQNEAQ (reference sequence). The CDR3 coding sequence is TGTGCCAGCAGCTTAGTAGGGACAGGGGCCTCCTACGAGCAGTACTTC. Encoded protein: CASSLVGTGASYEQYF.

This clonotype has only a few counts. The chain is built from TRBV11-2 and TRBJ2-7, with TRBD1 matching 7 bases. The CDR3 length is 17 residues. Germline lookup yields CDR1 SGHAT and CDR2 FQNNGV. Losses at the gene ends were 5 bases for V and 4 bases for J; bases not matched to a gene: 17. The CDR3: CASSDMWGRAQGYEQYF. CDR3 DNA: TGTGCCAGCAGCGACATGTGGGGCAGGGCACAGGGGTACGAGCAGTACTTC. The variable domain in full, completed from reference TRBV11-2 and TRBJ2-7, reads EAGVAQSPRYKIIEKRQSVAFWCNPISGHATLYWYQQILGQGPKLLIQFQNNGVVDDSQLPKDRFSAERLKGVDSTLKIQPAKLEDSAVYLCASSDMWGRAQGYEQYFGPGTRLTVT.

Only a few counts were recorded for this clonotype. A read error may account for a junction end that differs from germline. V gene TRBV4-2 combines with J gene TRBJ2-7, with no clear D. The CDR3 has 16 amino acids. Germline lookup yields CDR1 LGHNA and CDR2 YNFKEQ. The CDR3 sequence: CASSQGYHTTTYEQYF. The CDR3 DNA sequence: TGTGCCAGCAGTCAAGGCTACCATACCACGACCTACGAGCAGTACTTC.

The sample holds a few counts of this clonotype. The chain has TRBV2 and TRBJ2-6, with no clear D. V lost 4 bases and J 0 bases, leaving 7 bases between the germline ends. The CDR3 extends over 15 amino acids. Germline V gene data show CDR1 as SNHLY and CDR2 as FYNNEI. The CDR3 nucleotides are TGTGCCAGCAGTGCGCTGGGCTCTGGGGCCAACGTCCTGACTTTC. It specifies CASSALGSGANVLTF.

This chain connects TRBV28 to TRBJ2-3, with no clear D. The CDR3 extends over 15 amino acids. V gave up 3 bases and J gave up 4 bases, with 14 bases separating them. Germline CDR1 is MDHEN and CDR2 is SYDVKM. The CDR3 DNA follows: TGTGCCAGCAGTTTTTTTGGAGTGGGTGCAGATACGCAGTATTTT. Its protein is CASSFFGVGADTQYF.

This clonotype appeared a few times. The gene calls are TRBV7-3 and TRBJ2-2; D is unclear. V lost 6 bases to trimming and J lost 5 bases, with 4 bases between them. The CDR3 consists of 11 residues. Per the germline V gene, CDR1 is SGHTA and CDR2 is FQGTGA. The CDR3: CASRRTGELFF. In nucleotides, the CDR3 is TGTGCCAGCAGGCGGACCGGGGAGCTGTTTTTT.

The CDR3 DNA reads as TGCAGTGCTCACAGAGACATGAACACTGAAGCTTTCTTT. It encodes CSAHRDMNTEAFF. J is TRBJ1-1 and V is TRBV20-1; D is undetermined. CDR3 length: 13 amino acids. V lost 5 bases and J 0 bases, leaving 10 bases between the germline ends. Germline V gene data show CDR1 as DFQATT and CDR2 as SNEGSKA (reference sequence).

This clonotype was observed a few times. This chain connects TRBV29-1 to TRBJ2-5; the match to TRBD2 covers 7 bases. Germline loops: CDR1 SQVTM, CDR2 ANQGSEA. Losses at the gene ends were 7 bases for V and 3 bases for J; bases not matched to a gene: 5. The CDR3 sequence is 12 residues long. The CDR3 reads CSAHRGEETQYF. For the CDR3, the DNA is TGCAGCGCCCACCGGGGGGAAGAGACCCAGTACTTC.

This chain joins TRBV27 and TRBJ2-6, with D unresolved. The germline CDR1 and CDR2 sequences are MNHEY and SMNVEV (reference sequence). The CDR3 runs 14 residues. The ends were cut back, 5 bases at V and 2 bases at J, with 7 bases in the middle. DNA for the CDR3: TGTGCCAGCAGTCCCCTGACTGGGGCCAACGTCCTGACTTTC. Encoded protein: CASSPLTGANVLTF.

The rearrangement links TRBV10-2 to TRBJ2-2, with D maybe TRBD1 (7 bases). Germline V gene data show CDR1 as WSHSY and CDR2 as SAAADI. The CDR3 is made up of 17 amino acids. V was clipped by 8 bases and J by 4 bases, with 23 bases between them. CDR3 in amino acids: CASRPPGGSYSTGELFF. The CDR3 DNA is TGCGCCAGCCGACCCCCAGGGGGGAGTTACAGCACCGGGGAGCTGTTTTTT.